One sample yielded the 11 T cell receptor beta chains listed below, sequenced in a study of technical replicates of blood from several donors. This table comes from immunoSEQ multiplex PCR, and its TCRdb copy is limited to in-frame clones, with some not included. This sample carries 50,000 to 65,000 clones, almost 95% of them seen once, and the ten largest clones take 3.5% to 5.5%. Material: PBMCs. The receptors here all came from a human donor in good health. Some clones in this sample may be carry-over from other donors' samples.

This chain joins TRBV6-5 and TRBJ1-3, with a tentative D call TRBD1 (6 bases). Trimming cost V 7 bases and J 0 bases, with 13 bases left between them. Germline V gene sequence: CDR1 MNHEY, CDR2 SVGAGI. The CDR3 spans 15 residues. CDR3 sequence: CASNRGYRSGNTIYF. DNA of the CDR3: TGTGCCAGCAATAGGGGGTACCGCTCTGGAAACACCATATATTTT.

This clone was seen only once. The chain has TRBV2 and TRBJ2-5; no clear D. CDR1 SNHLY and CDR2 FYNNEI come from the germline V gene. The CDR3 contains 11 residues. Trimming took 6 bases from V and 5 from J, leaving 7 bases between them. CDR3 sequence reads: CASSSFETQYF. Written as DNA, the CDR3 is TGTGCCAGCAGCAGTTTCGAGACCCAGTACTTC.

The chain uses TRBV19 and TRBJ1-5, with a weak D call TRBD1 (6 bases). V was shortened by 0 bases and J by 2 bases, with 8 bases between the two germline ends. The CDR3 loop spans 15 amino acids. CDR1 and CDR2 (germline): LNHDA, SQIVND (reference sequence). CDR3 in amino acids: CASSIEGGRNQPQHF. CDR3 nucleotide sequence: TGTGCCAGTAGTATAGAAGGGGGTCGCAATCAGCCCCAGCATTTT.

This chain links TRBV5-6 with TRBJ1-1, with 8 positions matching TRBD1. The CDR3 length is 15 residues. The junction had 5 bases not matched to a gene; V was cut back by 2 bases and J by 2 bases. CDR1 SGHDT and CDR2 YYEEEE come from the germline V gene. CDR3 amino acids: CASSFTDRANTEAFF. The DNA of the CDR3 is TGTGCCAGCAGCTTCACGGACAGGGCAAACACTGAAGCTTTCTTT.

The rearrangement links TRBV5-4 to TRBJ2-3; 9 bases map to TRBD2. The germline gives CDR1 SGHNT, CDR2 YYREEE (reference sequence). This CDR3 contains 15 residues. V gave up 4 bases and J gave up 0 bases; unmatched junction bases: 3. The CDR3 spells CASSLSGSSTDTQYF. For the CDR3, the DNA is TGTGCCAGCAGCCTTAGCGGGAGTAGCACAGATACGCAGTATTTT.

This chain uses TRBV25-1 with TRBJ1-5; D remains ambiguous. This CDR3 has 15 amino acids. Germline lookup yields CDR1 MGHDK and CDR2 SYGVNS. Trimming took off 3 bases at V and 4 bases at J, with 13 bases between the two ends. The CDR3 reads CASSESGLGNQPQHF. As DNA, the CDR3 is TGTGCCAGCAGTGAGTCAGGCTTAGGTAATCAGCCCCAGCATTTT.

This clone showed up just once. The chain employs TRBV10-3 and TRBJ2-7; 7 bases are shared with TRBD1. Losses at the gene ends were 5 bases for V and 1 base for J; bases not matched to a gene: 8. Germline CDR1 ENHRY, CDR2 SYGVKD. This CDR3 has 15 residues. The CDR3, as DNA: TGTGCCATCAGTAACCCCCGGGACAGATCCTACGAGCAGTACTTC. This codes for CAISNPRDRSYEQYF.

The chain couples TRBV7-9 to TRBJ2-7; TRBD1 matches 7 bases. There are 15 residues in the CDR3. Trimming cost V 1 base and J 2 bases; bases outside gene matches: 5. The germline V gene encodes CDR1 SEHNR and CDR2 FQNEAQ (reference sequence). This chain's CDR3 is CASSLVGTETYEQYF. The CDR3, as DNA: TGTGCCAGCAGCTTAGTGGGGACAGAAACCTACGAGCAGTACTTC.

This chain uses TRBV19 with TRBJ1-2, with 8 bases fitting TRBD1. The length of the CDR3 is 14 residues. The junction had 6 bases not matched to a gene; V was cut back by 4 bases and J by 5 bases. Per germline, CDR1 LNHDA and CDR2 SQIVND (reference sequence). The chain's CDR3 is CASSTAGTGYGYTF. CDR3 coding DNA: TGTGCCAGTAGTACCGCCGGGACAGGATATGGCTACACCTTC.

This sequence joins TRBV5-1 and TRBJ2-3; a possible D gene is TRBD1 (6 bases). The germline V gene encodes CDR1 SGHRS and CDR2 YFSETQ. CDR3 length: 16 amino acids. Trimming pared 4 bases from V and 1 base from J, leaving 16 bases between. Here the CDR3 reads CASSAWGPGGTDTQYF. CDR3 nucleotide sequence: TGCGCCAGCAGCGCTTGGGGGCCAGGAGGCACAGATACGCAGTATTTT.

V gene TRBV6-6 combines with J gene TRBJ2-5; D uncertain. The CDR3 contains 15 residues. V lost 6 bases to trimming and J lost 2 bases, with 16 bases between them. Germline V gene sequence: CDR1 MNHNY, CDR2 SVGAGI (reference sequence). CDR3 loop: CASSLGRPSQETQYF. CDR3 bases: TGTGCCAGCAGCCTGGGCCGCCCCTCTCAAGAGACCCAGTACTTC.